A selection of T cell receptor beta chains follows, all from one sample in a study of CD8+CD57+ T cells in acquired aplastic anemia. TCRdb re-derived calls from the reads in MiXCR, one entry per CDR3 protein. The table includes a few hundred thousand distinct CDR3 sequences, 45% to 65% detected once. The sequencing sample was made of sorted CD4+, CD8+, or CD8+CD57+ T cells (not recorded which) from PBMCs. The receptor set was obtained from a human donor with severe aplastic anemia or a healthy control (not recorded which). Both conserved end residues are trimmed from each CDR3.

v_call cdr3_aa
TRBV5-4 ASSLPGQGYEQY
TRBV5-1 ASRDGTSGGSAQY
TRBV6-5 ASSPDSYSYNSPLH
TRBV20-1 SPRTGGLETQY
TRBV5-1 ASSFTSGGIYEQY
TRBV20-1 SADTQETQY
TRBV7-8 ASSLTTGPLH
TRBV7-2 ASSEGQEF
TRBV7-2 ASSFWEYGETQY
TRBV24-1 ATSAGGRNQPQH
TRBV5-5 ASSLTVFNEKLF
TRBV2 ASSPPWEDRKSTYEQY
TRBV7-9 ASSLTPLDQPQH
TRBV24-1 ATSDLLGYQPQH
TRBV5-1 ASKRTTRGEKLF
TRBV20-1 SARDRGGETQY
TRBV7-9 ASSLGGRTRGYGYT
TRBV14 ASRSTSGGLNTGELS
TRBV4-1 ASSQEETVGTYEQY
TRBV5-6 ASSLGQYGNTEAF
TRBV7-2 ASSYRGAGANVLT
TRBV20-1 SSDAQGETQY